These 27 T cell receptor beta chains were sequenced from one sample in a study of cytomegalovirus exposure and HLA in healthy donors. PCR primers comprised 60 Vbeta and 13 Jbeta primers. Measured with immunoSEQ multiplex PCR; TCRdb has only the in-frame clones, and not every one. Of about 130,000 clones in the sample, 75% to 90% were seen once. The specimen sequenced was PBMCs. The receptors were sampled from a man aged 35 to 55 in good health and CMV-seronegative.

This clone was detected a few times. This sequence joins TRBV4-3 and TRBJ2-6; 8 bases map to TRBD1. After removal of 3 bases from V and 0 bases from J, the junction contained 1 base not matched to a gene. Germline V gives CDR1 LGHNA, CDR2 YSLEER. This CDR3 contains 16 residues. The CDR3 loop is CASSQDRDSGANVLTF. CDR3 coding DNA: TGCGCCAGCAGCCAGGACAGGGACTCTGGGGCCAACGTCCTGACTTTC.

The chain links TRBV20-1 to TRBJ2-7; D is uncertain. The length of the CDR3 is 11 residues. Trimming took off 2 bases at V and 4 bases at J, with 6 bases between the two ends. Germline V gene lookup returns CDR1 DFQATT and CDR2 SNEGSKA (reference sequence). CDR3 sequence reads: CSARLIYEQYF. Written as DNA, the CDR3 is TGCAGTGCTAGATTAATTTACGAGCAGTACTTC.

V usage is TRBV6-4 and J usage is TRBJ2-7; 7 nucleotides agree with TRBD1. In germline, CDR1 is MRHNA, CDR2 SNTAGT. This CDR3 has 13 residues. Germline trimming cut 3 bases from V and 6 bases from J; bases unmatched to any gene: 5. The CDR3 DNA reads as TGTGCCAGCAGTGAACAGACAGGGTGCGAGCAGTACTTC. This translates into CASSEQTGCEQYF.

The V call is TRBV14, the J call TRBJ2-5, with D maybe TRBD2 (6 bases). The CDR3 consists of 15 residues. Germline values: CDR1 SGHDN, CDR2 FVKESK. Between the trimmed V and J ends, which lost 4 bases and 5 bases, there was a span of 17 bases. The CDR3 protein is CASSLLGRAGETQYF. The CDR3 nucleotides are TGTGCCAGCAGCCTCCTAGGCAGGGCGGGGGAGACCCAGTACTTC.

The V call is TRBV27, the J call TRBJ1-2, with D unclear. The CDR3 is 14 amino acids. V was shortened by 6 bases and J by 4 bases, with 15 bases between the two germline ends. Per the germline V gene, CDR1 is MNHEY and CDR2 is SMNVEV (reference sequence). CDR3 sequence reads: CASRLRGLGYGYTF. The CDR3 nucleotides read TGTGCCAGCAGGCTCCGCGGGCTCGGCTATGGCTACACCTTC.

The rearrangement uses TRBV15 and TRBJ1-6, with D maybe TRBD1 (5 bases). Germline V lookup: CDR1 LNHNV, CDR2 YYDKDF (reference sequence). There are 17 residues in the CDR3. The V end was cut by 5 bases, the J end by 3 bases, with 17 bases between. The CDR3 here is CATSGTFRDYYNSPLHF. The CDR3 DNA reads TGTGCCACCAGCGGCACTTTCCGGGACTACTATAATTCACCCCTCCACTTT. Together with reference TRBV15 and TRBJ1-6, the CDR3 gives the full variable domain: DAMVIQNPRYQVTQFGKPVTLSCSQTLNHNVMYWYQQKSSQAPKLLFHYYDKDFNNEADTPDNFQSRRPNTSFCFLDIRSPGLGDTAMYLCATSGTFRDYYNSPLHFGNGTRLTVT.

This chain joins TRBV7-9 and TRBJ1-5, with 9 bases identical to TRBD1. Germline CDR1 is SEHNR and CDR2 is FQNEAQ (reference sequence). The CDR3 is made up of 19 amino acids. J gave up 0 bases and V 3 bases, and 12 bases lay outside the gene matches. The CDR3 here is CASSFDRGSPTVSNQPQHF. As DNA, the CDR3 is TGTGCCAGCAGCTTCGACAGGGGGAGCCCGACGGTTAGCAATCAGCCCCAGCATTTT.

V usage is TRBV7-9 and J usage is TRBJ1-1; 7 bases match TRBD1. This CDR3 contains 14 residues. Trimming at V came to 5 bases and at J to 1 base, leaving 4 bases not matched to a gene. Per germline, CDR1 SEHNR and CDR2 FQNEAQ (reference sequence). CDR3 in amino acids: CASSPRQGNTEAFF. The CDR3 nucleotides are TGTGCCAGCAGCCCACGACAGGGGAACACTGAAGCTTTCTTT.

The chain carries TRBV7-2 and TRBJ2-1; TRBD2 aligns across 9 bases. Trimming took 1 base from V and 2 from J; bases not matched to a gene: 3. Germline-derived CDR1 and CDR2 are SGHTA and FQGNSA. The CDR3 contains 16 residues. The CDR3 nucleotides are TGTGCCAGCAGCTTAGGGCCTAGCGGGGCCTACAATGAGCAGTTCTTC. Protein sequence: CASSLGPSGAYNEQFF.

This chain connects TRBV2 to TRBJ2-7; tentative D call: TRBD2 (6 bases). Germline CDR1 is SNHLY and CDR2 is FYNNEI. Trimming shortened V by 5 bases and J by 3 bases, and 11 bases separated the two germline ends. The CDR3 is made up of 13 amino acids. Here the CDR3 reads CASSRGRGYEQYF. The DNA of the CDR3 is TGTGCCAGCAGTCGCGGGCGGGGCTACGAGCAGTACTTC.

The rearrangement joins TRBV7-2 to TRBJ2-1; 10 bases match TRBD2. Germline CDR1 SGHTA, CDR2 FQGNSA. With 3 bases clipped from V and 2 bases from J, the junction kept 4 bases outside the gene matches. CDR3 length equals 16 residues. The DNA of the CDR3 is TGTGCCAGCAGCTTGTCCAGCGGGGGGGCCTACAATGAGCAGTTCTTC. It codes for CASSLSSGGAYNEQFF. The full variable domain, completed using reference TRBV7-2 and TRBJ2-1, is GAGVSQSPSNKVTEKGKDVELRCDPISGHTALYWYRQSLGQGLEFLIYFQGNSAPDKSGLPSDRFSAERTGGSVSTLTIQRTQQEDSAVYLCASSLSSGGAYNEQFFGPGTRLTVL.

This clone has a handful of counts. This chain links TRBV2 with TRBJ1-1; 7 bases align to TRBD1. The germline V gene encodes CDR1 SNHLY and CDR2 FYNNEI. The CDR3 has 12 amino acids. V shed 10 bases and J 1 base; nucleotides not matched to a gene: 3. CDR3 coding DNA: TGTGCCATTGGGGACAGGAACACTGAAGCTTTCTTT. This translates into CAIGDRNTEAFF. Full variable domain (rest looked up from reference TRBV2 and TRBJ1-1): EPEVTQTPSHQVTQMGQEVILRCVPISNHLYFYWYRQILGQKVEFLVSFYNNEISEKSEIFDDQFSVERPDGSNFTLKIRSTKLEDSAMYFCAIGDRNTEAFFGQGTRLTVV.

The chain uses TRBV11-3 and TRBJ2-2; 12 positions agree with TRBD1. The V segment lost 5 bases and the J segment 9 bases; nucleotides outside the gene matches: 7. The CDR3 sequence is 15 residues long. Germline V lookup: CDR1 SGHNT, CDR2 YENEEA. The CDR3 sequence: CASSRGQGAIRELFF. The CDR3 DNA reads as TGTGCCAGCAGCCGGGGACAGGGGGCGATTCGGGAGCTGTTTTTT.

A few counts support this clone. J is TRBJ2-2 and V is TRBV11-1; 7 bases fit TRBD1. Trimming took 2 bases from V and 3 from J; bases not matched to a gene: 6. Germline V lookup: CDR1 SGHAT, CDR2 FQDESV (reference sequence). The CDR3 length is 16 residues. The CDR3 spells CASSLYRGSDTGELFF. DNA of the CDR3: TGTGCCAGCAGCTTATACAGGGGATCGGACACCGGGGAGCTGTTTTTT.

The rearrangement uses TRBV5-4 and TRBJ1-1; 8 positions agree with TRBD1. The CDR3 has 15 amino acids. The V gene's germline CDR1 is SGHNT and CDR2 YYREEE (reference sequence). The ends lost 4 bases at V and 6 bases at J; junction bases unmatched: 11. The CDR3 coding sequence is TGTGCCAGCAGCCCGCAGGGACAGGAGAAACCTGAAGCTTTCTTT. Translation gives CASSPQGQEKPEAFF.

The rearrangement links TRBV29-1 to TRBJ2-3; 7 bases are shared with TRBD2. The CDR3 has 14 amino acids. Germline CDR1 is SQVTM and CDR2 is ANQGSEA. The V gene end was trimmed by 0 bases and the J gene end by 1 base; junction bases not matched to a gene: 1. The CDR3, as DNA: TGCAGCGTTGAAGATGCGGGGGGCACAGATACGCAGTATTTT. This gives the protein CSVEDAGGTDTQYF.

The J gene is TRBJ1-6, the V gene TRBV6-6; maybe TRBD1 (5 bases). The CDR3 sequence is 16 residues long. V was pared by 2 bases and J by 8 bases, with 16 bases between. From germline, CDR1 is MNHNY and CDR2 SVGAGI (reference sequence). The DNA for the CDR3 is TGTGCCAGCAGTTACCCGGTGCGGGGCTACGATTCACCCCTCCACTTT. Translation gives CASSYPVRGYDSPLHF.

The chain carries TRBV9 and TRBJ2-3; 11 bases match TRBD1. J was trimmed by 4 bases and V by 0 bases; bases with no gene match: 7. Germline V CDR1 and CDR2: SGDLS, YYNGEE. The CDR3 extends over 17 amino acids. CDR3 DNA: TGTGCCAGCAGCGTAGTATCCGGACAGGGGGCGTCAGATACGCAGTATTTT. This sequence encodes CASSVVSGQGASDTQYF.

This sequence joins TRBV7-8 and TRBJ1-5; 10 nucleotides agree with TRBD1. CDR3 length equals 15 residues. Losses at the gene ends were 1 base for V and 7 bases for J; bases not matched to a gene: 4. In germline, CDR1 is SGHVS, CDR2 FQNEAQ. The CDR3 spells CASSLGTGGYQPQHF. CDR3 in DNA: TGTGCCAGCAGCTTAGGGACAGGGGGATACCAGCCCCAGCATTTT.

This clone was counted once. The V call is TRBV11-2, the J call TRBJ2-7, with D perhaps TRBD1 (7 bases). Germline V gene sequence: CDR1 SGHAT, CDR2 FQNNGV. Trimming left V 0 bases short and J 6 bases short, with 12 bases between. The CDR3 extends over 14 amino acids. This chain's CDR3 is CASSLDRGAVEQYF. The CDR3 region has the DNA TGTGCCAGCAGCTTAGACAGGGGGGCGGTCGAGCAGTACTTC. Full variable domain (outside the CDR3, taken from reference TRBV11-2 and TRBJ2-7): EAGVAQSPRYKIIEKRQSVAFWCNPISGHATLYWYQQILGQGPKLLIQFQNNGVVDDSQLPKDRFSAERLKGVDSTLKIQPAKLEDSAVYLCASSLDRGAVEQYFGPGTRLTVT.

The chain recombines TRBV7-3 with TRBJ2-3; D might be TRBD1 (6 bases). Trimming cost V 2 bases and J 0 bases, with 15 bases left between them. The CDR3 consists of 17 residues. Germline lookup yields CDR1 SGHTA and CDR2 FQGTGA. The CDR3 coding sequence is TGTGCCAGCAGCTTAGGGTCGGGAACAGGGAGCACAGATACGCAGTATTTT. Residues: CASSLGSGTGSTDTQYF.

The chain carries TRBV27 and TRBJ1-5; no clear D. Trimming cost V 0 bases and J 1 base, with 4 bases left between them. CDR3 length equals 14 residues. Germline lookup yields CDR1 MNHEY and CDR2 SMNVEV (reference sequence). This CDR3 is CASSLSPSNQPQHF. CDR3 in DNA: TGTGCCAGCAGTTTATCTCCGAGCAATCAGCCCCAGCATTTT.

The rearrangement uses TRBV4-2 and TRBJ2-5, with 16 positions matching TRBD2. The CDR3 is made up of 20 amino acids. Germline V gene sequence: CDR1 LGHNA, CDR2 YNFKEQ. Trimming took 2 bases from V and 4 from J; bases not matched to a gene: 13. In nucleotides, the CDR3 is TGTGCCAGCAGCCAAAGCCATGGGACTAGCGGGAGGGGAGGAGGAGAGACCCAGTACTTC. Residues: CASSQSHGTSGRGGGETQYF.

This sequence joins TRBV11-2 and TRBJ2-7; 8 positions agree with TRBD2. Germline trimming cut 3 bases from V and 3 bases from J; bases unmatched to any gene: 4. Germline assignment: CDR1 SGHAT and CDR2 FQNNGV. This CDR3 is 14 amino acids long. The CDR3, as DNA: TGTGCCAGCAGCTTCGCGGGGGGAGTCTACGAGCAGTACTTC. Translated: CASSFAGGVYEQYF.

This clone appeared once. The chain uses TRBV2 and TRBJ2-3; 7 bases fit TRBD1. The CDR3 covers 15 residues. Unmatched junction bases numbered 13, after V lost 6 bases and J lost 7 bases. Per germline, CDR1 SNHLY and CDR2 FYNNEI. The CDR3 DNA is TGTGCCAGCAGCGCTATGGCCGACAGGGCTAATACGCAGTATTTT. Protein sequence: CASSAMADRANTQYF.

This rearrangement joins TRBV7-3 to TRBJ2-1; 9 bases map to TRBD1. The V gene end was trimmed by 0 bases and the J gene end by 8 bases; junction bases not matched to a gene: 5. CDR1 and CDR2 (germline): SGHTA, FQGTGA. CDR3 length equals 15 residues. The CDR3 is CASSLTGQGQHEQFF. The CDR3 region has the DNA TGTGCCAGCAGCTTAACGGGACAGGGACAGCATGAGCAGTTCTTC.

The chain is built from TRBV7-9 and TRBJ2-7, with D tentatively TRBD1 (6 bases). The CDR3 loop spans 17 amino acids. CDR1 SEHNR and CDR2 FQNEAQ come from the germline V gene (reference sequence). V lost 2 bases and J lost 0, with 17 bases in between. The CDR3 region has the DNA TGTGCCAGCAGCTTACTGACACCGGGACACCTCTCCTACGAGCAGTACTTC. Its protein is CASSLLTPGHLSYEQYF. Combining the CDR3 with reference TRBV7-9 and TRBJ2-7 gives the whole variable domain DTGVSQNPRHKITKRGQNVTFRCDPISEHNRLYWYRQTLGQGPEFLTYFQNEAQLEKSRLLSDRFSAERPKGSFSTLEIQRTEQGDSAMYLCASSLLTPGHLSYEQYFGPGTRLTVT.